Below, one TCR beta chain is given with its context. What it binds is unknown. Trimming cost V 0 bases and J 2 bases, with 10 bases left between them. The CDR3 contains 15 residues. The germline CDR1 and CDR2 sequences are MGHDK and SYGVNS. Some clones are missing from TCRdb's copy, which holds only in-frame ones; the method was immunoSEQ multiplex PCR. Of 2,500,000 or so clones listed, just under 95% are singletons. This entry is derived from a study of shared clonotypes between healthy human individuals. About the study: The cohort comprised a couple of women and a few men. Their ages spanned 18 to 49 years.

Study-level points and caveats: Clonotype sharing among donors likely depends on sequencing depth.

The J gene is TRBJ1-1, the V gene TRBV25-1, with D unresolved. The receptor comes from a man younger than 30 in good health. Some clones in this sample may be carry-over from other donors' samples. Sequencing used naive CD4+ T cells from PBMCs. Subset here: CD45RA+ positively selected. The CDR3 loop reads CASSEYKVENTEAFF. The CDR3 region has the DNA TGTGCCAGCAGTGAATATAAAGTCGAAAACACTGAAGCTTTCTTT.